Each of the 2 T cell receptor beta chains below was sequenced from the same sample in a study of cytomegalovirus exposure and HLA in healthy donors. The PCR ran on 60 Vbeta and 13 Jbeta primers. The method was immunoSEQ multiplex PCR; TCRdb's version includes in-frame clones alone and lacks a portion of them. The sample lists about 120,000 clones, more than 60% seen once, with 2.5% to 3% in the top ten. Sequenced: PBMCs. These receptors originate from a middle-aged woman in good health and CMV-seropositive.

The rearrangement uses TRBV7-9 and TRBJ1-1; a possible D gene is TRBD1 (5 bases). The V and J ends lost 5 bases and 7 bases respectively, with 14 bases between them. This CDR3 has 13 amino acids. Germline CDR1 SEHNR, CDR2 FQNEAQ (reference sequence). CDR3 loop: CASSEIPRGEAFF. In DNA form, the CDR3 reads TGTGCCAGCAGCGAGATCCCAAGGGGTGAAGCTTTCTTT.

The chain couples TRBV18 to TRBJ1-1; 8 positions agree with TRBD1. Germline V gene data show CDR1 as KGHSH and CDR2 as LQKENI. J was trimmed by 0 bases and V by 5 bases; bases with no gene match: 8. The CDR3 has 16 amino acids. The CDR3 coding sequence is TGTGCCAGCTCAAGAAGGCGGACAGGGATGAACACTGAAGCTTTCTTT. Translating gives CASSRRRTGMNTEAFF.